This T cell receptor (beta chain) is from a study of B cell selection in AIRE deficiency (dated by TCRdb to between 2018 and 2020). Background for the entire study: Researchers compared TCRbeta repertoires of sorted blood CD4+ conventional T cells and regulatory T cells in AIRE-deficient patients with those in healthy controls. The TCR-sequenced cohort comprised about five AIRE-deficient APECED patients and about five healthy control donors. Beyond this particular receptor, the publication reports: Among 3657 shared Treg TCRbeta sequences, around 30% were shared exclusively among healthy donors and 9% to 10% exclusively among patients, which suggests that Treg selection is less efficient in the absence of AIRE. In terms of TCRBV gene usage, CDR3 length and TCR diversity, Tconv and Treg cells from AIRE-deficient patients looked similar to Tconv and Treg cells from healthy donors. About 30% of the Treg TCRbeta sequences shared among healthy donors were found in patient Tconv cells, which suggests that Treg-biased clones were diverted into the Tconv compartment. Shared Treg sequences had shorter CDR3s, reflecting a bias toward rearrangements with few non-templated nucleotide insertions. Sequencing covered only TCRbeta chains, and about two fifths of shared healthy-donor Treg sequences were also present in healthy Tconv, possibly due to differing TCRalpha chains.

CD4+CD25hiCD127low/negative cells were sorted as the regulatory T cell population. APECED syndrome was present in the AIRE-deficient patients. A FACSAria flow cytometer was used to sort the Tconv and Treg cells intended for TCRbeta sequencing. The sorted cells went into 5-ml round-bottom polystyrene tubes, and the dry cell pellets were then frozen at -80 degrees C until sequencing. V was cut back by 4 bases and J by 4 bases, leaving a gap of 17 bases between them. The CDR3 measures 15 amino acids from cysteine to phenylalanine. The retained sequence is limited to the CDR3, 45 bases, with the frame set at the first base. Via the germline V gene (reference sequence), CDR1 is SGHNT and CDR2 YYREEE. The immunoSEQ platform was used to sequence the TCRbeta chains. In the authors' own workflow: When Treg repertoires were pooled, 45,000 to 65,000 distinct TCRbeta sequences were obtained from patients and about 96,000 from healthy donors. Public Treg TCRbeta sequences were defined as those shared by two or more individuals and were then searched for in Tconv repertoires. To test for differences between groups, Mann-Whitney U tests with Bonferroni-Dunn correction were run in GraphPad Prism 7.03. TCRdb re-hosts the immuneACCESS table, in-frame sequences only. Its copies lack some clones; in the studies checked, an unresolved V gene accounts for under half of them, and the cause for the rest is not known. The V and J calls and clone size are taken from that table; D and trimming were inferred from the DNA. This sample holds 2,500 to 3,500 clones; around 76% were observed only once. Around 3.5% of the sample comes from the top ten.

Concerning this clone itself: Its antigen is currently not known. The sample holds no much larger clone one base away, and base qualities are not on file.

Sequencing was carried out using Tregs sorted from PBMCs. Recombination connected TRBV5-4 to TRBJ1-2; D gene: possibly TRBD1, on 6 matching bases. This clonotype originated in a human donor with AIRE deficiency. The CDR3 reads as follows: CASSLMLTGLYGYTF. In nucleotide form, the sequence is TGTGCCAGCAGCCTTATGCTGACAGGCCTCTATGGCTACACCTTC.